The rows below give T cell receptor beta chains drawn from one sample of a study of blood T cells in healthy people across ages. TCRdb reprocessed the 5' RACE reads with MiXCR, giving one entry per CDR3 protein. The table records about 640,000 distinct CDR3 sequences, about 30% of them present only once. The sample was blood. The receptor source for this set is a woman older than 75 in good health. The CDR3 runs from the conserved cysteine through the conserved F or W. Fields, in order: D gene, V gene, J gene, clone size, CDR3 DNA, CDR3 protein. The D gene is left open where the match is weak. Some rows have no size entry. The others give once, few or many, or a class for an expanded clone.

>NA|TRBV6-6|TRBJ1-6|few
TGTGCCAGCACCGGGGAGGCAGATTCACCCCTCCACTTT
CASTGEADSPLHF
>NA|TRBV15|TRBJ1-1|few
TGTGCCACCAGCAAAAGGGCGCCCGGCGGCACTGAAGCTTTCTTT
CATSKRAPGGTEAFF
>NA|TRBV30|TRBJ1-2|NA
TGTGCCTGGAGGGCCGGGACGATCTATGACTACACCTTC
CAWRAGTIYDYTF
>NA|TRBV5-5|TRBJ2-7|NA
TGTGCCAGCTCGTTTGAACCCTACGAGCAGTACTTC
CASSFEPYEQYF
>TRBD2|TRBV6-2/TRBV6-3|TRBJ2-1|many
TGTGCCAGCAGTTACTTGGGACTAGGGGGTTACAATGAGCAGTTCTTC
CASSYLGLGGYNEQFF
>TRBD1|TRBV5-5|TRBJ2-7|NA
TGTGCCAGCAGCAGAGCCGGGACAGGGGGGTCCTACGAGCAGTACTTC
CASSRAGTGGSYEQYF
>NA|TRBV5-1|TRBJ1-1|many
TGCGCCAGCAGCTTGGCCGGTACGAACACTGAAGCTTTCTTT
CASSLAGTNTEAFF
>TRBD2|TRBV29-1|TRBJ2-3|NA
TGCAGCGTTGCCCCTAGCGGGAGTAGTGTAGATACGCAGTATTTT
CSVAPSGSSVDTQYF
>NA|TRBV5-1|TRBJ2-6|many
TGCGCCAGCATCCCGACCCCAGGAGGGGCCAACGTCCTGACTTTC
CASIPTPGGANVLTF
>NA|TRBV20-1|TRBJ1-5|NA
TGCAGTGCTATAAGGGTAGGCAGGCGAGGTTATAGCAATCAGCCCCAGCATTTT
CSAIRVGRRGYSNQPQHF
>NA|TRBV2|TRBJ1-2|few
TGTGCCAGCAGTGGCCGGGGCGGGGGTGGCTACACCTTC
CASSGRGGGGYTF
>NA|TRBV6-6|TRBJ2-1|many
TGTGCCAGCAGTCCCCTGACAGAAATCTACAATGAGCAGTTCTTC
CASSPLTEIYNEQFF
>NA|TRBV30|TRBJ2-7|few
TGTGCCTGGAAAGGGCTGTCCTACGAGCAGTACTTC
CAWKGLSYEQYF
>NA|TRBV4-1|TRBJ1-3|NA
TGCGCCAGCAGCCAAGGGGTGGGGAGGAGTGGAAACACCATATATTTT
CASSQGVGRSGNTIYF
>TRBD1|TRBV9|TRBJ2-7|NA
TGTGCCAGCAGCACAGGGGTCCGCTCCTACGAGCAGTACTTC
CASSTGVRSYEQYF